This T cell receptor (beta chain) was recorded in a study of blood T cell repertoires in COVID-19. TCRdb's table, derived via immunoSEQ multiplex PCR, lists solely in-frame clones and lacks some. The profile shows about 170,000 clones, roughly 90% of them singletons. The CDR3 totals 15 residues. Trimming took 0 bases from V and 4 from J, leaving 7 bases between them. Germline assignment: CDR1 LGHDT and CDR2 YNNKEL (reference sequence). Clinical history as reported by participants underpinned cohort assignment. Donors in Cohort 3 counted as recovered after two negative PCRs, clearance, or symptom resolution.

The sequenced sample consisted of PBMCs or T cells enriched from blood (not recorded which). The receptor comes from a woman between 18 and 29 years old who had recovered from COVID-19. The rearrangement links TRBV3-1 (or the pseudogene TRBV3-2) to TRBJ2-6; possible D gene TRBD1, 5 bases. CDR3 nucleotides: TGTGCCAGCAGCCAAGAAGGGGCCGGGGCCAACGTCCTGACTTTC. This translates into CASSQEGAGANVLTF.